The 10 T cell receptor beta chains listed next were all sequenced from one sample in a study of Tregs in tolerant kidney transplant recipients. Libraries were prepared by immunoSEQ multiplex PCR; TCRdb keeps only in-frame clonotypes and omits some of them. In the table there are approximately 69,000 clones, 85% to 90% of which are singletons. The specimen was CD4+ T cells from blood, collected before the transplant. These TCRs come from a human donor who received a combined kidney and bone marrow transplant.

This rearrangement joins TRBV6-5 to TRBJ2-7; D is unclear. Trimming pared 10 bases from V and 3 bases from J, leaving 19 bases between. The CDR3 has 14 residues. Germline V lookup: CDR1 MNHEY, CDR2 SVGAGI. For the CDR3, the DNA is TGTGCCACCAGGAAACAGATTATCTTCTACGAGCAGTACTTC. It codes for CATRKQIIFYEQYF.

The sample holds one count of this clone. The chain couples TRBV7-9 to TRBJ1-1, with D perhaps TRBD1 (5 bases). The CDR3 covers 13 residues. Trimming stripped 10 bases from V and 0 bases from J, with 12 bases between. The germline gives CDR1 SEHNR, CDR2 FQNEAQ (reference sequence). The CDR3 loop reads CATKGALNTEAFF. CDR3 DNA: TGTGCCACCAAAGGGGCTTTGAACACTGAAGCTTTCTTT.

CDR3 nucleotides: TGCGCCAGCAGCAGGCAGCGGGAGGACACAGATACGCAGTATTTT. Translating it yields CASSRQREDTDTQYF. The V gene is TRBV5-1, the J gene TRBJ2-3; TRBD2 agrees at 9 bases. CDR3 length: 15 amino acids. Germline V gene data show CDR1 as SGHRS and CDR2 as YFSETQ. V lost 4 bases to trimming and J lost 2 bases; unmatched junction nucleotides: 5.

J is TRBJ2-1 and V is TRBV27, with a weak D call TRBD2 (6 bases). CDR1 and CDR2 (germline): MNHEY, SMNVEV (reference sequence). V lost 3 bases and J lost 4, with 16 bases in between. CDR3 size: 16 residues. CDR3 in DNA: TGTGCCAGCAGTTTTCGCGGGACTGACACTTACAATGAGCAGTTCTTC. Translating it yields CASSFRGTDTYNEQFF.

This rearrangement joins TRBV7-2 to TRBJ1-1, with no clear D. The length of the CDR3 is 14 residues. V gave up 1 base and J gave up 1 base, with 7 bases separating them. Per the germline V gene, CDR1 is SGHTA and CDR2 is FQGNSA. Here the CDR3 DNA reads TGTGCCAGCAGCTTAGGAACTTGGAACACTGAAGCTTTCTTT. Protein: CASSLGTWNTEAFF.

This clone was seen only once. The V call is TRBV11-1, the J call TRBJ2-1; 10 bases agree with TRBD2. Per germline, CDR1 SGHAT and CDR2 FQDESV (reference sequence). Trimming cost V 5 bases and J 8 bases; bases outside gene matches: 9. The CDR3 covers 15 residues. In DNA form, the CDR3 reads TGTGCCAGCAGCCTCGGACTAGCGGAGGGGGATGAGCAGTTCTTC. Residues: CASSLGLAEGDEQFF.

The chain recombines TRBV2 with TRBJ2-2; 9 positions match TRBD1. Germline lookup yields CDR1 SNHLY and CDR2 FYNNEI. This CDR3 is 15 amino acids long. J was trimmed by 1 base and V by 6 bases; bases with no gene match: 3. The CDR3 loop reads CASSGTGKNTGELFF. The CDR3 region has the DNA TGTGCCAGCAGCGGGACAGGGAAGAACACCGGGGAGCTGTTTTTT.

V is TRBV18 and J is TRBJ2-1; 8 bases match TRBD2. Trimming cost V 5 bases and J 7 bases; bases outside gene matches: 4. The CDR3 is made up of 13 amino acids. Germline lookup yields CDR1 KGHSH and CDR2 LQKENI. The CDR3 loop is CASSGAGENEQFF. The CDR3 DNA sequence: TGTGCCAGCTCAGGAGCGGGAGAGAATGAGCAGTTCTTC.

The rearrangement links TRBV18 to TRBJ1-5, with TRBD1 identical over 8 bases. The CDR3 sequence is 14 residues long. The J segment lost 2 bases and the V segment lost 6 bases, leaving 3 bases of the junction unmatched. Germline CDR1 and CDR2: KGHSH and LQKENI. The CDR3 here is CASSLGQGNQPQHF. CDR3 in DNA: TGTGCCAGCTCTTTGGGACAGGGCAATCAGCCCCAGCATTTT.

Only a few counts were recorded for this clone. The V and J genes are TRBV18 and TRBJ2-2, with a possible D match to TRBD1 (6 bases). This CDR3 has 16 residues. The V gene lost 5 bases and the J gene lost 2 bases, with 15 bases spanning the gap. In germline, CDR1 is KGHSH, CDR2 LQKENI. The CDR3 sequence: CASSAMDRANTGELFF. In nucleotides, the CDR3 is TGTGCCAGCTCAGCCATGGACAGAGCCAACACCGGGGAGCTGTTTTTT.